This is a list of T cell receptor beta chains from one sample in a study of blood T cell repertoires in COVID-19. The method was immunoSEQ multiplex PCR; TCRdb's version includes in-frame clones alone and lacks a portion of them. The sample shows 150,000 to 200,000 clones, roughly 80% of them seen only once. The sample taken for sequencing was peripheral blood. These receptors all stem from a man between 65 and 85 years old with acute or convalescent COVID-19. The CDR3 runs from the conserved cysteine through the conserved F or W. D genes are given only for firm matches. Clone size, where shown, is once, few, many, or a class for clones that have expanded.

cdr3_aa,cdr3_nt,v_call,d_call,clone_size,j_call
CASSSDSLSGKLFF,TGTGCCAGCAGCTCGGACAGCCTCTCTGGAAAACTGTTTTTT,TRBV11-1,.,once,TRBJ1-4
CASRGAGLPYEQYF,TGTGCCAGCAGGGGGGCAGGGCTTCCCTACGAGCAGTACTTC,TRBV27,.,few,TRBJ2-7
CASGGGYTEAFF,TGTGCCAGCGGGGGGGGATACACTGAAGCTTTCTTT,TRBV28,.,.,TRBJ1-1
CASSLLYSNQPQHF,TGTGCCAGCAGTTTACTGTATAGCAATCAGCCCCAGCATTTT,TRBV28,.,few,TRBJ1-5
CASSRDPGGQETQYF,TGTGCCAGCAGCCGAGACCCCGGAGGACAAGAGACCCAGTACTTC,TRBV6-5,.,.,TRBJ2-5
CASSYSYGQPQHF,TGTGCCAGCAGTTACTCGTACGGGCAGCCCCAGCATTTT,TRBV6-5,.,few,TRBJ1-5
CASSRGSGYEQYF,TGCGCCAGCAGCCGGGGTAGCGGGTACGAGCAGTACTTC,TRBV4-1,TRBD2,.,TRBJ2-7
CASSVAGSADTQYF,TGTGCCAGCAGCGTAGCCGGGAGTGCAGATACGCAGTATTTT,TRBV9,.,.,TRBJ2-3
CATSRDPKDTQYF,TGTGCCACCAGCAGAGACCCCAAAGATACGCAGTATTTT,TRBV15,.,.,TRBJ2-3
CASSSSIHLSYEQYF,TGTGCCAGCAGCTCCTCTATCCACCTCTCCTACGAGCAGTACTTC,TRBV7-8,.,.,TRBJ2-7
CASSATSGGGELFF,TGTGCCAGCAGTGCGACTAGCGGGGGCGGGGAGCTGTTTTTT,TRBV2,TRBD2,.,TRBJ2-2
CASSQGQGTYGYTF,TGCGCCAGCAGCCAGGGACAGGGGACCTATGGCTACACCTTC,TRBV5-1,TRBD1,.,TRBJ1-2
CASSYAGISTDTQYF,TGTGCCAGCAGCTACGCAGGGATCAGCACAGATACGCAGTATTTT,TRBV7-8,.,.,TRBJ2-3
CASSQGTGPGSPLHF,TGTGCCAGCAGCCAAGGGACAGGGCCGGGGTCACCCCTCCACTTT,TRBV3-1/TRBV3-2,TRBD1,.,TRBJ1-6
CASSGHERGYTF,TGTGCCAGCAGTGGGCATGAGCGCGGCTACACCTTC,TRBV2,.,.,TRBJ1-2
CASSLADRPSGNTIYF,TGTGCCAGCAGCTTGGCGGACAGACCTTCTGGAAACACCATATATTTT,TRBV5-5,.,.,TRBJ1-3